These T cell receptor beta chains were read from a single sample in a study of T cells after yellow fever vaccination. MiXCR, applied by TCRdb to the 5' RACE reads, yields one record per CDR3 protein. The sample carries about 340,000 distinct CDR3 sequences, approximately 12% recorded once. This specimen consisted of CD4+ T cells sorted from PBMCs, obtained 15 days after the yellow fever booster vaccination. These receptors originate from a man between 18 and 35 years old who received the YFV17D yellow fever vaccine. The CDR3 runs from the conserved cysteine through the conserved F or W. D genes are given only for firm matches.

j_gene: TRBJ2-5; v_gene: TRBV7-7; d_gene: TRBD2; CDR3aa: CASSSTPQIGLGTQYF
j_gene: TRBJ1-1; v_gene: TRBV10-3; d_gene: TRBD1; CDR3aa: CAISLGQGGTEAFF
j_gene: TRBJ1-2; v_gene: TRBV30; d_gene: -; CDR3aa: CAWSSGAAGGYTF
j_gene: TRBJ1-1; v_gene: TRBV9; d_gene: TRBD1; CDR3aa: CASSTGQIMNTEAFF
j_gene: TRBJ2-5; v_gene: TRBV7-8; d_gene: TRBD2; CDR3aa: CASSFSTSGETQYF
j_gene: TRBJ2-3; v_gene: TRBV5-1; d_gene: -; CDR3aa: CASSLTPGTDTQYF
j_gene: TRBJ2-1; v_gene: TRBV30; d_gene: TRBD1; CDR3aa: CAWTQGAGNEQFF
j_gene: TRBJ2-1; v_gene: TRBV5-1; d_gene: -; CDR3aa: CASSLEGQPSYNEQFF
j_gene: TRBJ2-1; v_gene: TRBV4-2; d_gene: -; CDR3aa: CASSQQADRREQFF
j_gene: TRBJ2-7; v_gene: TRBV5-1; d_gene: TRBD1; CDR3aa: CASSRGQAYEQYF
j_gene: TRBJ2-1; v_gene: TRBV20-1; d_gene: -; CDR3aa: CSARDLGLSYNEQFF
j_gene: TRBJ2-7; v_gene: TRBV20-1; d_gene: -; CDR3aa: CSVSGNYEQYF
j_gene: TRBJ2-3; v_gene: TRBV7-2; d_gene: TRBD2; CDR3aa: CASSLGRGAGTQYF
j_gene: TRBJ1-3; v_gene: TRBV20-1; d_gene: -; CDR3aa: CSARDNLGSSGNTIYF
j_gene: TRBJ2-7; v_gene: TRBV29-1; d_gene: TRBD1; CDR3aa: CSVRTGGYEQYF
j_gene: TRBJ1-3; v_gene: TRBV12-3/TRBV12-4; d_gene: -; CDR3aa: CASSPGAPGNTIYF
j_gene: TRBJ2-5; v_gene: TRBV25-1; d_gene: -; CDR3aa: CASSEPDTAETQYF
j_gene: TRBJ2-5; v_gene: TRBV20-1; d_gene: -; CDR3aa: CSAPGERQETQYF
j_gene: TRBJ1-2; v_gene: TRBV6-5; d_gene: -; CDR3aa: CASSMGGQYGYTF
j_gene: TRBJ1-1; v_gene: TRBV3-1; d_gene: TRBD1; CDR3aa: CASNQGADTEAFF
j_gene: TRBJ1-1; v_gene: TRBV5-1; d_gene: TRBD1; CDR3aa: CASSAQGGNTEAFF
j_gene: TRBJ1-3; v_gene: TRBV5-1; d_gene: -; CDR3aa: CASSSGLAGNTIYF
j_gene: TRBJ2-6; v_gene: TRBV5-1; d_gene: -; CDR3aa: CASTRAGANVLTF
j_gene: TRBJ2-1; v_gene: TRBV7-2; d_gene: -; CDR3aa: CASSSRGGNEQFF
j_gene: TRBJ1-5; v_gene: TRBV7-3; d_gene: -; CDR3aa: CARGTPRAQPQHF
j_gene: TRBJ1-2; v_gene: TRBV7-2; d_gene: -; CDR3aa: CASRMGEARFGYTF
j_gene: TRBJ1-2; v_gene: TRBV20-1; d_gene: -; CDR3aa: CSAKPRVSGGYTF
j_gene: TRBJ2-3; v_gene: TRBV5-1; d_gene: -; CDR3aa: CASSLERLDRDTQYF
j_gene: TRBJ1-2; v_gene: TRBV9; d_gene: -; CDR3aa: CASSRWTDYGYTF
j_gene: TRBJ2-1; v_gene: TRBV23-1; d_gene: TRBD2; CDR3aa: CASSQPGPAGEQFF
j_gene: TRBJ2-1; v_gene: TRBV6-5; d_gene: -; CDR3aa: CASSYGNVGGEQFF
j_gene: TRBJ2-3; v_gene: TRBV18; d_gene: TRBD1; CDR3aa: CASSPQGQGSTDTQYF
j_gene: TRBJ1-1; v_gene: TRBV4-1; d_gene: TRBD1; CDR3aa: CASSRPTGAGGEAFF
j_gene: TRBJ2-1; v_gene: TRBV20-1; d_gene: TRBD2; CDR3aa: CSASRLAGGEQFF
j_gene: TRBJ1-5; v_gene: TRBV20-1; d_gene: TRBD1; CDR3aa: CSATGTAKRAQHF
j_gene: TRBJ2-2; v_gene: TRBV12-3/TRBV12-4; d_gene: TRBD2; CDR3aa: CASSIRASGANTGELFF
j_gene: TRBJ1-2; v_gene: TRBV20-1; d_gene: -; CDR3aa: CSARATVNYGYTF
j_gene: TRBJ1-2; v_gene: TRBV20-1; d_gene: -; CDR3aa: CSASLQGHGYTF
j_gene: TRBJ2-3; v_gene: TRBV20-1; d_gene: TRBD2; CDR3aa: CSASMSGGGPDTQYF
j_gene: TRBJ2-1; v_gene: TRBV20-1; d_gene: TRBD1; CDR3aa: CSATQGKKYNEQFF
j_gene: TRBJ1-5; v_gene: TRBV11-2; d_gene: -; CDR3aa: CASSLGLDRSNQPQHF
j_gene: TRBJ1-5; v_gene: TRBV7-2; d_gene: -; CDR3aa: CASSPGRRFGSNQPQHF
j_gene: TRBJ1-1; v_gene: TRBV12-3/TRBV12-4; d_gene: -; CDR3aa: CASSSQPSGADEAFF
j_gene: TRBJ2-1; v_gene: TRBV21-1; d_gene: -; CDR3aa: CASSKELTEKSLNEQFF
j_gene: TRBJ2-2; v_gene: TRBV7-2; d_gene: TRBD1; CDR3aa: CASQTGANTGELFF
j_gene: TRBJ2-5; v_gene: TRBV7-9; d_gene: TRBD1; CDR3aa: CASRSAAGGVTQYF
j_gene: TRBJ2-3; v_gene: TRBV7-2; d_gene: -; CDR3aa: CASSLEASADTQYF
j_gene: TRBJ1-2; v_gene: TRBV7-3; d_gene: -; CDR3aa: CASSLTGTVNYGYTF
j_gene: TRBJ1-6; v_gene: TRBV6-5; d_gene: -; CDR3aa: CASSYSRTVDSPLHF